The rows below give T cell receptor beta chains drawn from one sample of a study of shared T cell receptors in the human thymus. Data came from immunoSEQ multiplex PCR; TCRdb stores just in-frame clones and leaves some out. The repertoire includes about 730,000 clones, approximately 85% of them detected once, and roughly 0.01% sits in the top ten. Another study also made use of these data, one on human thymus T cells.

Sequencing used thymocytes. The receptor set was obtained from a girl under three years old with a congenital heart defect. Both conserved end residues are part of each CDR3. A D gene is named only where the DNA matches it firmly. The listing skips clone size in some rows; elsewhere it reads once, few, many or a size class.

clone size: .
V gene: TRBV11-2
J gene: TRBJ2-1
D gene: TRBD2
CDR3 DNA: TGTGCCAGCAGCTTCCCTAGCGGGGGGGAGCAGTTCTTC
CDR3 protein: CASSFPSGGEQFF

clone size: .
V gene: TRBV6-1
J gene: TRBJ2-3
D gene: .
CDR3 DNA: TGTGCCAGCAGTATGCTAGCAAATTCAGATACGCAGTATTTT
CDR3 protein: CASSMLANSDTQYF

clone size: .
V gene: TRBV2
J gene: TRBJ2-2
D gene: .
CDR3 DNA: TGTGCCAGCAGTTTAATCGGGGGAGTCGGGGAGCTGTTTTTT
CDR3 protein: CASSLIGGVGELFF

clone size: few
V gene: TRBV5-6
J gene: TRBJ2-3
D gene: TRBD2
CDR3 DNA: TGTGCCAGCAGCCCCAACGGGGGGTCAGATACGCAGTATTTT
CDR3 protein: CASSPNGGSDTQYF

clone size: once
V gene: TRBV9
J gene: TRBJ1-2
D gene: TRBD1
CDR3 DNA: TGTGCCAGCAGCGGGGACAGGGGGAATGGCTACACCTTC
CDR3 protein: CASSGDRGNGYTF

clone size: few
V gene: TRBV9
J gene: TRBJ1-1
D gene: .
CDR3 DNA: TGTGCCAGCAGCATCACGGGGGGGTCGGTGTACACTGAAGCTTTCTTT
CDR3 protein: CASSITGGSVYTEAFF

clone size: .
V gene: TRBV7-2
J gene: TRBJ2-1
D gene: TRBD1
CDR3 DNA: TGTGCCAGCAGCTCCGGACAGGGCGACTACTACAATGAGCAGTTCTTC
CDR3 protein: CASSSGQGDYYNEQFF

clone size: .
V gene: TRBV9
J gene: TRBJ1-1
D gene: TRBD1
CDR3 DNA: TGTGCCAGCAGGGGACAGAACGCACCGAACACTGAAGCTTTCTTT
CDR3 protein: CASRGQNAPNTEAFF

clone size: .
V gene: TRBV6-6
J gene: TRBJ1-1
D gene: .
CDR3 DNA: TGTGCCAGCAGTTACTCAGACAGAGACATTGAAGCTTTCTTT
CDR3 protein: CASSYSDRDIEAFF

clone size: .
V gene: TRBV5-5
J gene: TRBJ2-7
D gene: .
CDR3 DNA: TGTGCCAGCAGCTTGGCCGGTACGGGTGACTACGAGCAGTACTTC
CDR3 protein: CASSLAGTGDYEQYF

clone size: .
V gene: TRBV27
J gene: TRBJ1-2
D gene: .
CDR3 DNA: TGTGCCAGCAGTTTAACAGGGAACTATGGCTACACCTTC
CDR3 protein: CASSLTGNYGYTF

clone size: .
V gene: TRBV5-1
J gene: TRBJ1-2
D gene: .
CDR3 DNA: TGCGCCAGCAGCTTGTATGACTCGACAGGATGGAATGGCTACACCTTC
CDR3 protein: CASSLYDSTGWNGYTF

clone size: .
V gene: TRBV18
J gene: TRBJ2-7
D gene: .
CDR3 DNA: TGTGCCAGCTCACCTCTCGGTTCAGGTGGTTACGAGCAGTACTTC
CDR3 protein: CASSPLGSGGYEQYF

clone size: once
V gene: TRBV14
J gene: TRBJ1-4
D gene: .
CDR3 DNA: TGTGCCAGCAGCCAAGAATGGGGGGGTCAAGAAAAACTGTTTTTT
CDR3 protein: CASSQEWGGQEKLFF

clone size: .
V gene: TRBV19
J gene: TRBJ1-1
D gene: .
CDR3 DNA: TGTGCCAGTATCGGGGGGAACACTGAAGCTTTCTTT
CDR3 protein: CASIGGNTEAFF

clone size: few
V gene: TRBV23-1
J gene: TRBJ2-5
D gene: TRBD2
CDR3 DNA: TGCGCCAGCAGTCAATCATGGCGGGGGGTAGAGACCCAGTACTTC
CDR3 protein: CASSQSWRGVETQYF

clone size: .
V gene: TRBV15
J gene: TRBJ1-3
D gene: TRBD1
CDR3 DNA: TGTGCCACCAGCAGAGATTCGGAGACAGGGGGTGTGAGCCTCGGAAACACCATATATTTT
CDR3 protein: CATSRDSETGGVSLGNTIYF

clone size: .
V gene: TRBV10-3
J gene: TRBJ2-7
D gene: TRBD1
CDR3 DNA: TGTGCCATCAGTGTTTATACGGACAGGTTCTACGAGCAGTACTTC
CDR3 protein: CAISVYTDRFYEQYF

clone size: .
V gene: TRBV18
J gene: TRBJ2-1
D gene: TRBD1
CDR3 DNA: TGTGCCAGCTCAGCGACAGGGCCCTACAATGAGCAGTTCTTC
CDR3 protein: CASSATGPYNEQFF

clone size: .
V gene: TRBV5-5
J gene: TRBJ2-2
D gene: TRBD2
CDR3 DNA: TGTGCCAGCAGCTGGTGGACTAGCGGGGCCGGGGAGCTGTTTTTT
CDR3 protein: CASSWWTSGAGELFF

clone size: .
V gene: TRBV15
J gene: TRBJ2-7
D gene: TRBD1
CDR3 DNA: TGTGCCACCAGCACCGGGACAGGGGACTACGAGCAGTACTTC
CDR3 protein: CATSTGTGDYEQYF

clone size: .
V gene: TRBV15
J gene: TRBJ1-2
D gene: .
CDR3 DNA: TGTGCCACCAGCCCCACGGCGGCCTCTAACTATGGCTACACCTTC
CDR3 protein: CATSPTAASNYGYTF

clone size: few
V gene: TRBV6-5
J gene: TRBJ1-2
D gene: .
CDR3 DNA: TGTGCCAGCAGTTACTCAGTGTGGCAGGGGCATGGCTACACCTTC
CDR3 protein: CASSYSVWQGHGYTF

clone size: .
V gene: TRBV23-1
J gene: TRBJ2-1
D gene: .
CDR3 DNA: TGCGCCAGCACTCTTAAGGGGATGTCCTACAATGAGCAGTTCTTC
CDR3 protein: CASTLKGMSYNEQFF

clone size: .
V gene: TRBV30
J gene: TRBJ1-2
D gene: TRBD1
CDR3 DNA: TGTGCCAGGGGACAGGGGTTGGGGTATTACTATGGCTACACCTTC
CDR3 protein: CARGQGLGYYYGYTF

clone size: .
V gene: TRBV15
J gene: TRBJ1-2
D gene: TRBD1
CDR3 DNA: TGTGCCACCAGCAGACCAAAGGGACAGGGGACCTTCTATGGCTACACCTTC
CDR3 protein: CATSRPKGQGTFYGYTF

clone size: .
V gene: TRBV12-5
J gene: TRBJ1-2
D gene: TRBD1
CDR3 DNA: TGTGCTAGTGGTTTGAAGGCCGACCGGGACAGGGAATTGTATGGCTACACCTTC
CDR3 protein: CASGLKADRDRELYGYTF

clone size: .
V gene: TRBV2
J gene: TRBJ1-1
D gene: .
CDR3 DNA: TGTGCCAGCAGGGAACAGGCCCCGAACACTGAAGCTTTCTTT
CDR3 protein: CASREQAPNTEAFF

clone size: once
V gene: TRBV6-1
J gene: TRBJ2-1
D gene: .
CDR3 DNA: TGTGCCAGCGGGGGCTTCGACTACTACAATGAGCAGTTCTTC
CDR3 protein: CASGGFDYYNEQFF

clone size: .
V gene: TRBV7-2
J gene: TRBJ2-5
D gene: .
CDR3 DNA: TGTGCCAGCAGCTTAGATAGGGGTTTAGCTGTGACCGAAGAGACCCAGTACTTC
CDR3 protein: CASSLDRGLAVTEETQYF

clone size: .
V gene: TRBV19
J gene: TRBJ1-1
D gene: .
CDR3 DNA: TGTGCCAGTAGTATAGATCGGAGCACTGAAGCTTTCTTT
CDR3 protein: CASSIDRSTEAFF

clone size: .
V gene: TRBV9
J gene: TRBJ1-1
D gene: .
CDR3 DNA: TGTGCCAGCAGCGCAGGGATGAACACTGAAGCTTTCTTT
CDR3 protein: CASSAGMNTEAFF

clone size: .
V gene: TRBV19
J gene: TRBJ2-4
D gene: .
CDR3 DNA: TGTGCCAGTACCGAGAGGCCAGGGGAAAACATTCAGTACTTC
CDR3 protein: CASTERPGENIQYF

clone size: once
V gene: TRBV6-5
J gene: TRBJ2-2
D gene: TRBD2
CDR3 DNA: TGTGCCAGTAGCGGGGGGGCGGTTGGGACCGGGGAGCTGTTTTTT
CDR3 protein: CASSGGAVGTGELFF

clone size: .
V gene: TRBV2
J gene: TRBJ2-1
D gene: .
CDR3 DNA: TGTGCCAGCAGGACTAGGGGGGGGTGGTACAATGAGCAGTTCTTC
CDR3 protein: CASRTRGGWYNEQFF

clone size: .
V gene: TRBV5-1
J gene: TRBJ2-3
D gene: .
CDR3 DNA: TGCGCCAGCAGCCGTGTAACAGATACGCAGTATTTT
CDR3 protein: CASSRVTDTQYF

clone size: .
V gene: TRBV7-6
J gene: TRBJ2-1
D gene: .
CDR3 DNA: TGTGCCAGCAGCTTCCCTGGTCCCTACTCCTACAATGAGCAGTTCTTC
CDR3 protein: CASSFPGPYSYNEQFF

clone size: .
V gene: TRBV30
J gene: TRBJ2-5
D gene: TRBD2
CDR3 DNA: TGTGCCTGGAAGGGGACTAGCGGGGGGCCGCTCGTAGGAGAGACCCAGTACTTC
CDR3 protein: CAWKGTSGGPLVGETQYF

clone size: few
V gene: TRBV4-3
J gene: TRBJ2-3
D gene: TRBD2
CDR3 DNA: TGCGCCAGCAGCCAAGATCTTACCGGGACTAGCGGAACGCCTAGCACAGATACGCAGTATTTT
CDR3 protein: CASSQDLTGTSGTPSTDTQYF

clone size: .
V gene: TRBV28
J gene: TRBJ1-1
D gene: TRBD1
CDR3 DNA: TGTGCCAGCAGCCATGGGGACAGCGACACTGAAGCTTTCTTT
CDR3 protein: CASSHGDSDTEAFF

clone size: .
V gene: TRBV6-1
J gene: TRBJ2-2
D gene: TRBD1
CDR3 DNA: TGTGCCAGCAGTGTTCGGACAGGAATGAACACCGGGGAGCTGTTTTTT
CDR3 protein: CASSVRTGMNTGELFF